Below are 17 T cell receptor beta chains sequenced from a single sample in a study of T cells expressing NK-cell markers. TCRdb reprocessed the 5' RACE reads and reports one entry per CDR3 protein, with no DNA. The sample holds 550,000 or so distinct CDR3 sequences. Sequenced sample: blood T cells: a sorted CD56 or NKG2C T cell subset, CD4+ or CD8+ T cells, or bulk PBMC T cells (not recorded which). These receptors were taken from a man aged 18 to 35 in good health.

The chain has TRBV12-3 or TRBV12-4 and TRBJ2-1; TCRdb names TRBD1, which stays unverified in the absence of DNA. CDR3 size: 14 residues. The CDR3 protein is CASSLAGQGNEQFF.

The CDR3 is CASRNQGGPETQYF. This sequence joins TRBV3-1 and TRBJ2-5; TCRdb's assignment of TRBD1 cannot be checked, as there is no DNA. The length of the CDR3 is 14 residues. Germline V gene sequence: CDR1 LGHDT, CDR2 YNNKEL (reference sequence).

The chain links TRBV7-2 to TRBJ2-5; TCRdb's assignment of TRBD2 cannot be checked, as there is no DNA. The CDR3 loop spans 14 amino acids. Germline V gene sequence: CDR1 SGHTA, CDR2 FQGNSA. CDR3 amino acids: CASRPTRALETQYF.

V gene TRBV5-8 combines with J gene TRBJ2-5. Per the germline V gene, CDR1 is SGHTS and CDR2 is YDEGEE. CDR3 length: 13 residues. CDR3 sequence: CASSHGVSETQYF.

V gene TRBV15 combines with J gene TRBJ2-3; TCRdb's D gene call, TRBD2, goes unchecked for lack of DNA. Germline loops: CDR1 LNHNV, CDR2 YYDKDF (reference sequence). CDR3 length: 15 residues. The chain's CDR3 is CATSLGLAGTDTQYF.

The chain is built from TRBV4-3 and TRBJ2-7; TCRdb selects TRBD1, and the lack of DNA leaves this call unchecked. This CDR3 is 15 amino acids long. The germline CDR1 and CDR2 sequences are LGHNA and YSLEER. CDR3: CASSLTAGDLYEQYF.

The V gene is TRBV5-1, the J gene TRBJ2-5; TCRdb names TRBD1, which stays unverified in the absence of DNA. This CDR3 spans 14 amino acids. In germline, CDR1 is SGHRS, CDR2 YFSETQ. The CDR3 protein is CASRIATGSQTQYF.

This rearrangement joins TRBV25-1 to TRBJ2-1; without DNA, the TCRdb call of TRBD2 cannot be checked. The CDR3 sequence is 16 residues long. Per germline, CDR1 MGHDK and CDR2 SYGVNS. The CDR3: CASSELGLADYNEQFF.

V and J are TRBV12-3 or TRBV12-4 and TRBJ2-1; TCRdb returns TRBD1, unconfirmable since there is no DNA. This CDR3 contains 17 residues. The CDR3 sequence: CASRRPTGTGLNNEQFF.

This chain joins TRBV5-1 and TRBJ2-1; the D call from TCRdb, TRBD2, cannot be confirmed without DNA. Germline CDR1 and CDR2: SGHRS and YFSETQ. The CDR3 consists of 18 residues. The CDR3 sequence: CASSLVPRGEGSYNEQFF.

This chain uses TRBV27 with TRBJ1-2; without DNA, the TCRdb call of TRBD1 cannot be checked. The CDR3 contains 16 residues. The germline CDR1 and CDR2 sequences are MNHEY and SMNVEV (reference sequence). CDR3 sequence reads: CASSLKVGQMNYGYTF.

The chain joins TRBV20-1 to TRBJ2-2; TCRdb lists TRBD2, though no DNA is available to test this call. The CDR3 extends over 18 amino acids. Looked up from germline, CDR1 is DFQATT and CDR2 is SNEGSKA (reference sequence). CDR3 sequence: CSARPARSGVRATGELFF.

V is TRBV5-1 and J is TRBJ2-5; TCRdb reports TRBD2, a call that lacks DNA to check it against. The length of the CDR3 is 15 residues. From germline, CDR1 is SGHRS and CDR2 YFSETQ. CDR3 in amino acids: CASSRGTSGKETQYF.

This chain uses TRBV27 with TRBJ2-3; TCRdb gives TRBD2 as the D gene, but with no DNA this cannot be confirmed. CDR3 size: 13 residues. Germline V CDR1 and CDR2: MNHEY, SMNVEV (reference sequence). CDR3 in amino acids: CASSLSSGYTQYF.

The rearrangement links TRBV29-1 to TRBJ2-1; the TRBD2 assignment by TCRdb is unverifiable without DNA. The length of the CDR3 is 17 residues. Germline CDR1 SQVTM, CDR2 ANQGSEA. This CDR3 reads CSVEEGLADPFYNEQFF.

The chain recombines TRBV29-1 with TRBJ2-1; TCRdb reports TRBD1, a call that lacks DNA to check it against. Looked up from germline, CDR1 is SQVTM and CDR2 is ANQGSEA. The CDR3 covers 12 residues. The CDR3 sequence is CSVVGQQNEQFF.

The chain links TRBV5-5 to TRBJ1-2; the D call from TCRdb, TRBD1, cannot be confirmed without DNA. Germline V gene lookup returns CDR1 SGHKS and CDR2 YYEKEE (reference sequence). This CDR3 region has 14 residues. CDR3 protein: CASSTLDRDYGYTF.